The entry below gives a single TCR beta chain sequence along with its context. Only a few counts were recorded for this clonotype. It has no known antigen specificity. No much larger clone exists at a distance of one base, and base qualities are not known. Stable Graves' hyperthyroidism was defined as the absence of progression to ophthalmopathy over 18 months of follow-up. Hyperthyroidism patients were newly diagnosed, with disease duration under 2 months, and aged 18 to 65 years. Exclusion was applied to patients with uncontrolled infections, other autoimmune diseases, pregnancy or lactation. Clinical symptoms, serum thyroxine and TRAb, thyroid ultrasound, and orbital computed tomography formed the basis for the diagnoses. Ficoll-Paque density gradient centrifugation was used to isolate PBMCs from 9.5 to 10 ml of fresh peripheral blood. Total RNA was extracted with Trizol reagent, and quality was checked on an Agilent 2100 Bioanalyzer.

These data originate in a study of T cells in Graves' hyperthyroidism and ophthalmopathy (dated by TCRdb to about 2019). In the study overall: Peripheral blood samples were taken at the time of initial diagnosis, prior to any treatment. TCR V-J signatures able to tell the groups apart were searched for in a discovery cohort of 90 to 100 patients, of whom 43 had Graves' ophthalmopathy and 57 had stable Graves' hyperthyroidism. Prospective prediction of ophthalmopathy was tested in an independent validation cohort of under 20 hyperthyroidism patients and some 17 patients who later progressed to ophthalmopathy. The roughly 99 discovery patients were divided at random into training and test sets in a 7:3 ratio. In addition, the study compared T-cell repertoires in thyroid tissue and in blood from six Graves' hyperthyroidism patients. After sampling, hyperthyroidism patients received methimazole starting at 30 mg daily, and ophthalmopathy patients received high-dose intravenous methylprednisolone. The paper describes TCR Vbeta CDR3 sequencing of 120 to 150 peripheral blood samples, made up of some 42 ophthalmopathy patients, some 80 hyperthyroidism patients and 17 progressor patients. Overall results and qualifications from the work: Ophthalmopathy was separated from stable hyperthyroidism by a 13 V-J signature model, with roughly 88% sensitivity and about 81% specificity obtained in cross-validation and 80%/75% obtained in testing. Most expanded thyroid clonotypes (frequency above 0.001) were also detected in blood, a finding suggesting that blood repertoires may reflect thyroid immune responses. In validation, the model predicted progression to ophthalmopathy a median of about 6 months before onset, with 65% to 71% sensitivity and 72.22% specificity. Sample size was not statistically predetermined, and investigators were not blinded to group allocation.

The junction shows trimming of 4 bases on V and 0 bases on J, plus 11 bases between the germline ends. The CDR3 measures 15 amino acids from cysteine to phenylalanine. Of all the DNA, just the CDR3 is kept, 45 bases in frame from base 1. CDR1 and CDR2, per the germline V gene (reference sequence), are MNHEY and SMNVEV. Amplification of TCR beta CDR3 regions was carried out from RNA transcripts. A first-round RT-PCR of the TCR CDR3 used the HTBI primer set with the Qiagen OneStep RT-PCR kit. Libraries were constructed in a second round of multiplex PCR, after which size selection and purification were carried out. Paired-end sequencing of the libraries was performed with 100 bp reads on an Illumina HiSeq2000. Per the source publication's procedure: Raw data were processed with SOAPnuke, discarding reads with adapters, uncalled bases, mean Phred below 15, or no exact constant-primer or identifier match. COPE v1.2.5 was used to merge high-quality paired reads, and clonotypes were defined as unique nucleotide sequences. Clonotypes were aligned to IMGT TRBV, TRBD and TRBJ reference segments using MiTCR v1.1. Only V-J combinations with frequency above 0.0001, covering roughly 99% of repertoires, were analysed. The TCS score was defined as the ratio of F50 (clonal expansion) to E x V (chaos), calculated using BLOSUM62-based TCRdist between CDR3 peptides within each V-J. Welch's t-statistics and random forest reduced fewer than 550 V-J features to 10 to 15, which were used in a naive Bayes classifier (R e1071). TCRdb reanalyzed the raw reads on its own, using fastp at Q25 for trimming and MiXCR for clone calling, and kept in-frame beta chains. Records with the same CDR3 protein are collapsed into one entry carrying the most frequent genes and DNA. The V and J calls and clone size come from TCRdb's table, not from the authors' own analysis. The sample table records 400,000 to 500,000 distinct CDR3 sequences; approximately 14% of these occur just once. The ten largest clones represent 15% to 20% of the sample.

The source is a woman between 18 and 29 years old with Graves' hyperthyroidism. The sequenced sample consisted of blood. The rearrangement joined TRBV27 to TRBJ2-3; no D segment can be confidently identified. The DNA sequence is given as TGTGCCAGCAGTTCCCTCTCCTGGAGCACAGATACGCAGTATTTT. This sequence encodes CASSSLSWSTDTQYF.